Below, 9 T cell receptor beta chains from the same sample are listed, as sequenced in a study of cytomegalovirus exposure and HLA in healthy donors. PCR used 60 Vbeta primers and 13 Jbeta primers. The table came from immunoSEQ multiplex PCR; TCRdb's copy has only in-frame clones and leaves some out. The sample has about 160,000 clones; 77% are singletons. Material: PBMCs. The receptors originated from a man in his fifties or sixties in good health and CMV-seropositive.

The rearrangement uses TRBV5-1 and TRBJ1-1; the D gene is possibly TRBD1 (5 bases). V gave up 1 base and J gave up 5 bases, with 12 bases separating them. From germline, CDR1 is SGHRS and CDR2 YFSETQ. The CDR3 totals 14 residues. CDR3 DNA: TGCGCCAGCAGCTTGATAGGGGATACGACTGAAGCTTTCTTT. Its translation: CASSLIGDTTEAFF.

This chain uses TRBV6-1 with TRBJ2-5; 11 positions agree with TRBD2. There are 15 residues in the CDR3. After removal of 9 bases from V and 5 bases from J, the junction contained 11 bases not matched to a gene. From germline, CDR1 is MNHNS and CDR2 SASEGT. DNA of the CDR3: TGTGCCAGTAACGATAGCGGGGGGGCCCGGGAGACCCAGTACTTC. Encoded protein: CASNDSGGARETQYF.

The chain employs TRBV15 and TRBJ2-2, with 9 bases lining up with TRBD1. After removal of 11 bases from V and 0 bases from J, the junction contained 10 bases not matched to a gene. This CDR3 is built from 16 residues. Germline lookup yields CDR1 LNHNV and CDR2 YYDKDF (reference sequence). The CDR3 bases are TGTGCCGTTCCAGGACGGGACAGGGCGAACACCGGGGAGCTGTTTTTT. Its protein is CAVPGRDRANTGELFF.

The V and J genes are TRBV27 and TRBJ2-3, with a tentative D call TRBD1 (6 bases). Germline V gives CDR1 MNHEY, CDR2 SMNVEV (reference sequence). Trimming stripped 2 bases from V and 0 bases from J, with 12 bases between. The CDR3 has 16 amino acids. DNA of the CDR3: TGTGCCAGCAGTTTAGGGGGACACCTAAGCACAGATACGCAGTATTTT. Its protein product is CASSLGGHLSTDTQYF.

The V call is TRBV7-2, the J call TRBJ2-7, with 9 bases matching TRBD2. The length of the CDR3 is 17 residues. Trimming cost V 3 bases and J 2 bases; bases outside gene matches: 11. The germline V gene encodes CDR1 SGHTA and CDR2 FQGNSA. In DNA, the CDR3 is TGTGCCAGCAGCTTGAGTTTACCTGGCGGGGGGGCCTACGAGCAGTACTTC. Its translation is CASSLSLPGGGAYEQYF.

The rearrangement uses TRBV5-5 and TRBJ1-4, with 7 bases that match TRBD1. This CDR3 has 14 amino acids. Germline V lookup: CDR1 SGHKS, CDR2 YYEKEE (reference sequence). V trimming: 3 bases; J trimming: 8 bases; junction bases outside the gene matches: 7. Here the CDR3 reads CASSSLGQQEKLFF. The CDR3 DNA reads TGTGCCAGCAGCTCGCTGGGACAGCAAGAAAAACTGTTTTTT.

The chain combines TRBV14 with TRBJ1-1; no firm D call. CDR3 length: 16 residues. Trimming cost V 0 bases and J 1 base, with 12 bases left between them. Germline V CDR1 and CDR2: SGHDN, FVKESK. CDR3 DNA sequence: TGTGCCAGCAGCCAAGAACTCTTAAGGAGGAACACTGAAGCTTTCTTT. Its translation is CASSQELLRRNTEAFF.

V usage is TRBV11-2 and J usage is TRBJ1-1, with D unclear. CDR3 length: 15 amino acids. V lost 0 bases to trimming and J lost 2 bases, with 10 bases between them. Germline CDR1 SGHAT, CDR2 FQNNGV. Here the CDR3 DNA reads TGTGCCAGCAGCTTAGATTGGGCAGGAAACACTGAAGCTTTCTTT. Protein product: CASSLDWAGNTEAFF.

The chain has TRBV5-1 and TRBJ2-5; 11 bases align to TRBD2. The germline gives CDR1 SGHRS, CDR2 YFSETQ. The CDR3 is 17 residues long. Losses at the gene ends were 3 bases for V and 5 bases for J; bases not matched to a gene: 12. The CDR3 sequence: CASSSAIAGGPLETQYF. Here the CDR3 DNA reads TGCGCCAGCAGCTCCGCTATAGCGGGGGGGCCTCTGGAGACCCAGTACTTC.